This T cell receptor beta chain emerged from a study of T cell repertoires in cytomegalovirus infection. Across the whole study: Evidence of both CMV infection and a matching HLA type came from public TCR beta signatures. Study observations and caveats: Individuals carrying CMV plus the relevant HLA were identified by cumulative frequency of public TCR beta families. Ex vivo responses were dominated by HLA-C-restricted CMV-specific TCR beta clonotypes.

Germline V gives CDR1 MGHRA, CDR2 YSYEKL. The CDR3 runs to 15 residues. Trimming removed 1 base from V and 5 bases from J; junction bases left unmatched: 6. As for this clonotype: Its target is unknown.

Via MiXCR, TCRdb re-called the reads, giving one row per CDR3 protein. The sample carries roughly 200,000 distinct CDR3 sequences, roughly 15% recorded once. V usage is TRBV4-1 and J usage is TRBJ1-1; 8 positions agree with TRBD1. The source is a human donor in good health (CMV status not recorded). Some clones in this sample may be carry-over from other donors' samples. The sequenced sample consisted of CD8+ T cells from PBMCs. CDR3 residues: CASSQGPQGATEAFF. CDR3 bases: TGCGCCAGCAGCCAAGGCCCCCAGGGGGCGACTGAAGCTTTCTTT.